These 4 T cell receptor beta chains originate from one sample sequenced in a study of cytomegalovirus exposure and HLA in healthy donors. This PCR relied on a set of 60 Vbeta primers and 13 Jbeta primers. Data came from immunoSEQ multiplex PCR; TCRdb stores just in-frame clones and leaves some out. The sample records approximately 150,000 clones, roughly two thirds being singletons. Sequencing input: PBMCs. The receptors stem from a woman aged 40 to 50 in good health and CMV-seropositive.

V is TRBV6-4 and J is TRBJ2-3, with 10 bases that match TRBD2. There are 14 residues in the CDR3. Germline CDR1 is MRHNA and CDR2 is SNTAGT. Trimming removed 8 bases from V and 1 base from J; junction bases left unmatched: 3. The CDR3 coding sequence is TGTGCCAGCTCCGGGACTAGCGGCACAGATACGCAGTATTTT. Translation gives CASSGTSGTDTQYF.

The chain recombines TRBV28 with TRBJ2-5; D not certain. This CDR3 is built from 15 residues. V lost 2 bases and J 2 bases, leaving 12 bases between the germline ends. Looked up from germline, CDR1 is MDHEN and CDR2 is SYDVKM. CDR3 amino acids: CASSLVSEIQETQYF. DNA of the CDR3: TGTGCCAGCAGTTTAGTTAGTGAGATACAAGAGACCCAGTACTTC.

A single count supports this clone. This chain connects TRBV28 to TRBJ2-7; 12 nucleotides align to TRBD2. Germline-derived CDR1 and CDR2 are MDHEN and SYDVKM. J gave up 6 bases and V 5 bases, and 8 bases lay outside the gene matches. The CDR3 runs 15 residues. In nucleotides, the CDR3 is TGTGCCAGCAGTCCCCCGGGACTAGCGGGCGGCGAGCAGTACTTC. Translation gives CASSPPGLAGGEQYF.

V gene TRBV5-4 combines with J gene TRBJ2-3, with D uncertain. CDR1 and CDR2 from the germline V gene are SGHNT and YYREEE (reference sequence). The V end was cut by 4 bases, the J end by 2 bases, with 8 bases between. CDR3 length: 13 residues. DNA for the CDR3: TGTGCCAGCAGCACCACTAACACAGATACGCAGTATTTT. Translation gives CASSTTNTDTQYF.